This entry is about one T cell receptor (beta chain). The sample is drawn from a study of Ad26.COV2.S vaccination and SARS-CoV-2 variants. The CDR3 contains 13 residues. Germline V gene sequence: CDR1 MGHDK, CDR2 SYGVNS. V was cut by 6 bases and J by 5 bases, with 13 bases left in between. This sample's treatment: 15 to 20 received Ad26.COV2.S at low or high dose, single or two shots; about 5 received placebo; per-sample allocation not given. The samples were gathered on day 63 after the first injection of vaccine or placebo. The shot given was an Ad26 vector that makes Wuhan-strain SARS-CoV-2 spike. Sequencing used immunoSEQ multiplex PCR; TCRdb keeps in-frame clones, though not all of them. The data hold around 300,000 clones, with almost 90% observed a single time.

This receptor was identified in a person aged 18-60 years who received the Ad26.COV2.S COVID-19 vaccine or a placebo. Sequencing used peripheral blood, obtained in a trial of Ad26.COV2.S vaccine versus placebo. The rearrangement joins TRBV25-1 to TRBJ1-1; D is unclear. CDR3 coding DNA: TGTGCCAGCAGCCATAGGGTCGAGACTGAAGCTTTCTTT. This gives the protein CASSHRVETEAFF.